This T cell receptor beta chain was captured by sequencing in a study of identical twins. This clonotype came up a few times. Antigen specificity is unknown. This CDR3 comprises 13 residues. Germline-derived CDR1 and CDR2 are SQVTM and ANQGSEA. The trim removed 5 bases at V and 3 bases at J, leaving 6 bases unmatched. One entry per CDR3 protein, called by TCRdb with MiXCR from the 5' RACE reads. The top ten hold roughly 7% of the sample, which has over 250,000 distinct CDR3 sequences, less than 9.5% seen once. Broader study findings: The study found weaker excess twin sharing in beta out-of-frame sequences. Researchers reported excess low generation probability among twin-shared out-of-frame alpha sequences.

The same data also contributed to another study, on yellow fever vaccine responses in identical twins.

This TCR was sampled from a young woman in good health. The sample taken for sequencing was CD8+ T cells sorted from blood. V usage is TRBV29-1 and J usage is TRBJ2-7, with TRBD2 matching over 8 bases. The CDR3 protein is CSVNLAGFYEQYF. The CDR3 bases are TGCAGCGTTAATTTAGCGGGGTTCTACGAGCAGTACTTC.